The 30 T cell receptor beta chains presented below share a single source sample, sequenced in a study of T cells in Graves' hyperthyroidism and ophthalmopathy. Amplification targeted TCR beta CDR3 regions from RNA transcripts. HTBI primers were used for first-round RT-PCR of the TCR CDR3. TCRdb re-analysed the multiplex PCR reads in MiXCR, keeping a single row per CDR3 protein. The data contain about 400,000 distinct CDR3 sequences, 14% to 15% of them seen just once; the ten biggest clones take up about 31%. The source material was blood. The source is a young woman with Graves' hyperthyroidism.

This clonotype came up many times. The CDR3 loop is CASSPIEGLAGLIRNEQYF. CDR3 in DNA: TGTGCCAGCAGCCCCATCGAGGGACTAGCGGGACTAATCAGAAACGAGCAGTACTTC. The chain has TRBV28 and TRBJ2-7; 13 nucleotides line up with TRBD2. The germline V gene has CDR1 MDHEN and CDR2 SYDVKM. V trimming: 6 bases; J trimming: 5 bases; junction bases outside the gene matches: 19. The CDR3 consists of 19 residues.

This clonotype was seen at least ten times. The chain joins TRBV20-1 to TRBJ2-2; 10 bases are shared with TRBD2. V dropped 0 bases and J dropped 5; count of bases not matched to a gene: 9. The germline V gene has CDR1 DFQATT and CDR2 SNEGSKA (reference sequence). This CDR3 has 17 residues. In DNA form, the CDR3 reads TGCAGTGCTAGAGAAATCAGCGGGAGGGCCTTTACCGGGGAGCTGTTTTTT. This sequence encodes CSAREISGRAFTGELFF.

This clonotype came up many times. J is TRBJ1-1 and V is TRBV3-1; tentatively, D is TRBD1 (5 bases). CDR3 size: 14 residues. Looked up from germline, CDR1 is LGHDT and CDR2 is YNNKEL (reference sequence). Trimming pared 4 bases from V and 3 bases from J, leaving 12 bases between. The CDR3 DNA reads as TGTGCCAGCAGCCGCCGGGGGGTAGACACTGAAGCTTTCTTT. This codes for CASSRRGVDTEAFF.

This clonotype was found many times. The chain employs TRBV18 and TRBJ2-2; D gene ambiguous. The germline CDR1 and CDR2 sequences are KGHSH and LQKENI. This CDR3 is 16 amino acids long. V was trimmed by 6 bases and J by 0 bases, leaving 14 bases between them. The CDR3 is CASSISSPSNTGELFF. The CDR3, as DNA: TGTGCCAGCTCTATCTCGTCTCCCTCGAACACCGGGGAGCTGTTTTTT.

This clonotype was detected many times. This chain uses TRBV24-1 with TRBJ2-7; D call uncertain. Germline CDR1 KGHDR, CDR2 SFDVKD. V lost 6 bases and J 6 bases, leaving 14 bases between the germline ends. The CDR3 sequence is 13 residues long. As DNA, the CDR3 is TGTGCCACCAGTACCCCCACGATTGTCGAGCAGTACTTC. The encoded protein is CATSTPTIVEQYF.

J is TRBJ2-1 and V is TRBV12-3 or TRBV12-4; possibly TRBD2 for D (6 bases). The DNA end is a closer match to TRBJ2-7, so the J assignment may be wrong. The CDR3 contains 14 residues. The CDR3 reads CASSLSGGPSEQYF. In DNA, the CDR3 is TGTGCCAGCAGCCTGTCCGGGGGTCCTAGTGAGCAGTACTTC.

The rearrangement joins TRBV4-1 to TRBJ2-1, with 8 bases matching TRBD2. Germline V gene sequence: CDR1 MGHRA, CDR2 YSYEKL. The CDR3 runs 17 residues. Trimming took 2 bases from V and 0 from J; bases not matched to a gene: 6. For the CDR3, the DNA is TGCGCCAGCAGCCAACGGGCGGGGGGAAGCTCCTACAATGAGCAGTTCTTC. Protein sequence: CASSQRAGGSSYNEQFF.

The chain couples TRBV10-3 to TRBJ1-1; 8 nucleotides match TRBD1. The germline CDR1 and CDR2 sequences are ENHRY and SYGVKD. This CDR3 is 15 amino acids long. The J segment lost 5 bases and the V segment lost 7 bases, leaving 12 bases of the junction unmatched. The CDR3 spells CAITLRTGRGTEAFF. The CDR3 DNA sequence: TGTGCCATCACCCTAAGGACAGGGAGGGGGACTGAAGCTTTCTTT.

The chain links TRBV3-1 to TRBJ2-1, with TRBD1 identical over 9 bases. CDR1 and CDR2 (germline): LGHDT, YNNKEL (reference sequence). Trimming at V came to 2 bases and at J to 11 bases, leaving 10 bases not matched to a gene. The CDR3 extends over 15 amino acids. In nucleotides, the CDR3 is TGTGCCAGCAGCCAACCGGGACAGGGACTACCGCAGCAGTTCTTC. It translates to CASSQPGQGLPQQFF.

This clonotype was picked up a small number of times. The chain is built from TRBV10-3 and TRBJ1-5; 8 bases line up with TRBD1. The CDR3 loop spans 13 amino acids. J lost 5 bases, V lost 11 bases, and 8 bases had no gene match. Germline-derived CDR1 and CDR2 are ENHRY and SYGVKD. CDR3 protein: CAAKDRVDQPQHF. The CDR3 nucleotides are TGTGCCGCGAAGGACAGGGTCGATCAGCCCCAGCATTTT.

Ten or more counts support this clonotype. The chain joins TRBV28 to TRBJ2-7; 8 positions match TRBD1. CDR3 length: 15 amino acids. CDR1 MDHEN and CDR2 SYDVKM come from the germline V gene. After removal of 5 bases from V and 4 bases from J, the junction contained 10 bases not matched to a gene. DNA for the CDR3: TGTGCCAGCAGTCGGACAGGGACCGGTCGATACGAGCAGTACTTC. It is translated as CASSRTGTGRYEQYF.

At least ten counts were recorded for this clonotype. J is TRBJ2-5 and V is TRBV6-1, with 9 bases lining up with TRBD1. V trimming: 6 bases; J trimming: 5 bases; junction bases outside the gene matches: 10. The CDR3 has 15 amino acids. Per the germline V gene, CDR1 is MNHNS and CDR2 is SASEGT. The CDR3 nucleotides are TGTGCCAGCAGAGATACAGGGGGCCCCCCCGAGACCCAGTACTTC. Translation: CASRDTGGPPETQYF.

As to this clonotype: With a much larger clone just one base away, this may be a read error. The chain links TRBV2 to TRBJ2-5, with D possibly TRBD2 on 7 matching bases. In germline, CDR1 is SNHLY, CDR2 FYNNEI. The CDR3 extends over 15 amino acids. CDR3 in DNA: TGTGTCAGCAGCCTCAGGTCGGGGGGCGGGGAGACCCAGTACTTC. This codes for CVSSLRSGGGETQYF.

This clonotype occurred many times. The V call is TRBV3-1, the J call TRBJ2-5; D uncertain. V lost 1 base to trimming and J lost 2 bases, with 11 bases between them. Germline CDR1 and CDR2: LGHDT and YNNKEL (reference sequence). The length of the CDR3 is 15 residues. The chain's CDR3 is CASSQGGWEQETQYF. Written as DNA, the CDR3 is TGTGCCAGCAGCCAAGGGGGTTGGGAACAAGAGACCCAGTACTTC.

The J gene is TRBJ2-7, the V gene TRBV5-6, with 8 bases matching TRBD1. CDR3 length: 16 residues. V shed 0 bases, J shed 0 bases, and the junction held 5 bases outside the gene matches. CDR1 SGHDT and CDR2 YYEEEE come from the germline V gene. The CDR3 loop is CASSLERTGSSYEQYF. The DNA for the CDR3 is TGTGCCAGCAGCTTGGAACGGACAGGGAGCTCCTACGAGCAGTACTTC.

The chain carries TRBV7-9 and TRBJ1-1; possibly TRBD1 for D (6 bases). The CDR3 has 14 amino acids. Trimming took 2 bases from V and 5 from J, leaving 12 bases between them. Germline V gene lookup returns CDR1 SEHNR and CDR2 FQNEAQ (reference sequence). The CDR3 nucleotides read TGTGCCAGCAGCTTACCGGGGGCCGGGACTGAAGCTTTCTTT. It encodes CASSLPGAGTEAFF.

This clonotype was found many times. The chain has TRBV2 and TRBJ2-3; the D is unclear. Trimming shortened V by 7 bases and J by 2 bases, and 7 bases separated the two germline ends. The CDR3 loop spans 12 amino acids. The germline V gene encodes CDR1 SNHLY and CDR2 FYNNEI. The CDR3 sequence: CASKGNTDTQYF. In DNA, the CDR3 is TGTGCCAGCAAAGGGAACACAGATACGCAGTATTTT. The whole variable domain, filled in from reference TRBV2 and TRBJ2-3, reads EPEVTQTPSHQVTQMGQEVILRCVPISNHLYFYWYRQILGQKVEFLVSFYNNEISEKSEIFDDQFSVERPDGSNFTLKIRSTKLEDSAMYFCASKGNTDTQYFGPGTRLTVL.

This clonotype was detected many times. This chain uses TRBV28 with TRBJ2-3, with D tentatively TRBD2 (5 bases). V lost 5 bases to trimming and J lost 1 base, with 16 bases between them. The CDR3 loop spans 16 amino acids. Germline values: CDR1 MDHEN, CDR2 SYDVKM. CDR3 DNA sequence: TGTGCCAGCAGTCCTATACTAGGTCGAGGCACAGATACGCAGTATTTT. Protein product: CASSPILGRGTDTQYF.

The sample holds many counts of this clonotype. The rearrangement uses TRBV28 and TRBJ2-1, with D perhaps TRBD2 (6 bases). Deletions cut 5 bases from V and 4 bases from J, with 18 bases between. The CDR3 extends over 16 amino acids. Germline-derived CDR1 and CDR2 are MDHEN and SYDVKM. The CDR3 DNA is TGTGCCAGCAGTCCCAATAAAACGGGACTTTACAATGAGCAGTTCTTC. It yields the protein CASSPNKTGLYNEQFF. Drawing the rest from reference TRBV28 and TRBJ2-1, the complete variable domain is DVKVTQSSRYLVKRTGEKVFLECVQDMDHENMFWYRQDPGLGLRLIYFSYDVKMKEKGDIPEGYSVSREKKERFSLILESASTNQTSMYLCASSPNKTGLYNEQFFGPGTRLTVL.

The chain has TRBV28 and TRBJ1-5; TRBD1 aligns across 11 bases. This CDR3 contains 14 residues. Germline V gene data show CDR1 as MDHEN and CDR2 as SYDVKM. V lost 6 bases to trimming and J lost 5 bases; unmatched junction nucleotides: 3. The CDR3 region is CASSPDRGHQPQHF. The CDR3 region has the DNA TGTGCCAGCAGCCCGGACAGGGGGCATCAGCCCCAGCATTTT.

This clonotype was found many times. The rearrangement links TRBV2 to TRBJ2-1; 12 bases fit TRBD2. V lost 5 bases and J lost 7; bases outside the gene matches: 6. The germline V gene has CDR1 SNHLY and CDR2 FYNNEI. CDR3 length: 15 amino acids. Here the CDR3 reads CASSPLAGGSNEQFF. In DNA form, the CDR3 reads TGTGCCAGCAGTCCCCTAGCGGGAGGGTCGAATGAGCAGTTCTTC.

The gene calls are TRBV2 and TRBJ2-2, with TRBD1 matching 9 bases. This CDR3 region has 14 residues. The V and J ends lost 5 bases and 5 bases, in that order; junction bases with no gene match: 3. Germline V CDR1 and CDR2: SNHLY, FYNNEI. DNA of the CDR3: TGTGCCAGCAGTCGGGACAGGGCGACCGGGGAGCTGTTTTTT. Encoded protein: CASSRDRATGELFF.

The sample holds many counts of this clonotype. CDR3: CAWRGQGISNYGYTF. The CDR3 nucleotides are TGTGCCTGGAGGGGACAGGGGATCTCTAACTATGGCTACACCTTC. The chain has TRBV30 and TRBJ1-2; 10 positions agree with TRBD1. V shed 3 bases, J shed 0 bases, and the junction held 4 bases outside the gene matches. The germline V gene has CDR1 GTSNPN and CDR2 SVGIG (reference sequence). This CDR3 spans 15 amino acids.

The chain uses TRBV28 and TRBJ2-5; no reliable D call. The CDR3 length is 14 residues. Trimming left V 1 base short and J 2 bases short, with 8 bases between. Germline V gene data show CDR1 as MDHEN and CDR2 as SYDVKM. The CDR3 region is CASSLSAIQETQYF. As DNA, the CDR3 is TGTGCCAGCAGTTTATCAGCGATTCAAGAGACCCAGTACTTC.

This sequence joins TRBV20-1 and TRBJ1-5; TRBD1 matches 11 bases. J was trimmed by 4 bases and V by 4 bases; bases with no gene match: 6. The CDR3 length is 15 residues. Germline V gives CDR1 DFQATT, CDR2 SNEGSKA (reference sequence). CDR3 region: CSAIGTGGWNQPQHF. DNA for the CDR3: TGCAGTGCTATCGGGACAGGGGGTTGGAATCAGCCCCAGCATTTT.

This clonotype was recorded many times. The CDR3 loop reads CASSWRTGGEETQYF. The CDR3 DNA reads TGTGCCAGCAGCTGGAGGACAGGGGGAGAAGAGACCCAGTACTTC. This chain links TRBV7-2 with TRBJ2-5; 10 nucleotides line up with TRBD1. Germline V gene sequence: CDR1 SGHTA, CDR2 FQGNSA. CDR3 length equals 15 residues. The V and J ends lost 4 bases and 3 bases, in that order; junction bases with no gene match: 5.

This clonotype appeared a few times. J is TRBJ1-4 and V is TRBV12-3 or TRBV12-4; a possible D gene is TRBD1 (6 bases). The V end lost 3 bases, the J end lost 8 bases, and 22 bases lay between the germline ends. This CDR3 has 17 amino acids. The CDR3 spells CASSFRLVGGAGEKLFF. Here the CDR3 DNA reads TGTGCCAGCAGTTTTCGTCTTGTCGGGGGGGCTGGGGAAAAACTGTTTTTT.

The rearrangement joins TRBV29-1 to TRBJ1-6, with TRBD1 identical over 9 bases. Germline CDR1 SQVTM, CDR2 ANQGSEA. The CDR3 spans 14 residues. With 5 bases clipped from V and 6 bases from J, the junction kept 5 bases outside the gene matches. The CDR3 sequence is CSVRDRVGNSPLHF. The CDR3 DNA reads TGCAGCGTTCGGGACAGGGTGGGTAATTCACCCCTCCACTTT.

This clonotype was counted many times. CDR3 amino acids: CASSWGQTLAKNIQYF. In DNA form, the CDR3 reads TGCGCCAGCAGCTGGGGACAGACATTAGCCAAAAACATTCAGTACTTC. The rearrangement links TRBV5-1 to TRBJ2-4; 7 bases agree with TRBD1. Unmatched junction bases numbered 6, after V lost 3 bases and J lost 0 bases. The CDR3 is 16 amino acids. Germline assignment: CDR1 SGHRS and CDR2 YFSETQ. Based on the CDR3 plus reference TRBV5-1 and TRBJ2-4, the full variable domain is KAGVTQTPRYLIKTRGQQVTLSCSPISGHRSVSWYQQTPGQGLQFLFEYFSETQRNKGNFPGRFSGRQFSNSRSEMNVSTLELGDSALYLCASSWGQTLAKNIQYFGAGTRLSVL.

This clonotype was seen many times. The V call is TRBV25-1, the J call TRBJ2-7; D ambiguous. V gave up 4 bases and J gave up 3 bases, with 13 bases separating them. From germline, CDR1 is MGHDK and CDR2 SYGVNS. The length of the CDR3 is 14 residues. CDR3 protein: CASSAGNPYYEQYF. The CDR3 region has the DNA TGTGCCAGCAGTGCAGGTAACCCTTACTACGAGCAGTACTTC.